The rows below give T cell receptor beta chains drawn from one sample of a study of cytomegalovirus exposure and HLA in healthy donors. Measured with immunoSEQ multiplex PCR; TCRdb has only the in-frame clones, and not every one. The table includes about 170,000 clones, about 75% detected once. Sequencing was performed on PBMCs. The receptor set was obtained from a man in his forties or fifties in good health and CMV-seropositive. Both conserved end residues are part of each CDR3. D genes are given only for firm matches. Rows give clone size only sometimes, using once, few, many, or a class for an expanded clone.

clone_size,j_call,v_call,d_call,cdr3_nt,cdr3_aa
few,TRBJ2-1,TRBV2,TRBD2,TGTGCCAGCAGTGACGGGGGACTAAACCGTATGTCCCGGCGATACAATGAGCAGTTCTTC,CASSDGGLNRMSRRYNEQFF
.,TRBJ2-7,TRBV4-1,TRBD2,TGTGCCAGCAGCCAAGGGGTGGCGGGAGCCGACGAGCAGTACTTC,CASSQGVAGADEQYF
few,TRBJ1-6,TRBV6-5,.,TGTGCCAGCAGTTACGGGGGGAATAATTCACCCCTCCACTTT,CASSYGGNNSPLHF
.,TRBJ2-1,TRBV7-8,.,TGTGCCAGCACCCAGCCGCGGGGCTACAATGAGCAGTTCTTC,CASTQPRGYNEQFF
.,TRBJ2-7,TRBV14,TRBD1,TGTGCCAGCAGCCAAGATCATGGGATGACAGGGGAACCCTCCTACGAGCAGTACTTC,CASSQDHGMTGEPSYEQYF
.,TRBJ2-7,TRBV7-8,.,TGTGCCAGCAGCTTGGCTGGACAGCCGTTCTACGAGCAGTACTTC,CASSLAGQPFYEQYF
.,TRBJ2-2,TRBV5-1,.,TGCGCCAGCAGCTTGGCCGGGTCCCACACCGGGGAGCTGTTTTTT,CASSLAGSHTGELFF
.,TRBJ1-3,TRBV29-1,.,TGCAGCGTAAAAACCGGGACTACCGATCCACCAGAGACTTTT,CSVKTGTTDPPETF
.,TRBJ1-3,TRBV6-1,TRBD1,TGTGCCAGCAGTGGTCGACAGGGTGGAAACACCATATATTTT,CASSGRQGGNTIYF
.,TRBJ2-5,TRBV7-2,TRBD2,TGTGCCAGCAGCGGGGGACTAGCGGAAGAGACCCAGTACTTC,CASSGGLAEETQYF
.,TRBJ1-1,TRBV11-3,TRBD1,TGTGCCAGCAGCTTTACCGGGACAGGGCATACTGAAGCTTTCTTT,CASSFTGTGHTEAFF
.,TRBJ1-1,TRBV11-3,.,TGTGCCAGCAGCCCCGAGTGGAACACTGAAGCTTTCTTT,CASSPEWNTEAFF
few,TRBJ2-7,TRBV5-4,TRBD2,TGTGCCAGCAGCTCCGGGACTAACTCCTACGAGCAGTACTTC,CASSSGTNSYEQYF
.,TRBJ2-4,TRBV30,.,TGTGCCTGGAGCAAGGAGGGGGCCAAAAACATTCAGTACTTC,CAWSKEGAKNIQYF
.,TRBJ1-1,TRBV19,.,TGTGCCAGTAGTGAGCGGAACACTGAAGCTTTCTTT,CASSERNTEAFF
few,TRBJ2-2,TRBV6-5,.,TGTGCCAGCAGTTGGCGGGTGCCCTCCGGCGGGGAGCTGTTTTTT,CASSWRVPSGGELFF
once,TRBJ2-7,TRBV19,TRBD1,TGTGCCAGTAGTACGGGACAGTTCTACGAGCAGTACTTC,CASSTGQFYEQYF
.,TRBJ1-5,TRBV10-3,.,TGTGCCATCAGGAGTGAGGGGGAGGGACAGCCCCAGCATTTT,CAIRSEGEGQPQHF
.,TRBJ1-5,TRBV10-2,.,TGCGCCAGCAGCCCTTTTTGGCCAGACAATCAGCCCCAGCATTTT,CASSPFWPDNQPQHF
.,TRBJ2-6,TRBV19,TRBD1,TGTGCCAGTAGTATACAACCGGGACAGGGTTATGGGGCCAACGGCCTGACTTTC,CASSIQPGQGYGANGLTF
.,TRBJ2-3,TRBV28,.,TGTGCCAGCAGTTTCTCACTTGGCACAGATACGCAGTATTTT,CASSFSLGTDTQYF
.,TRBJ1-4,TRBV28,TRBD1,TGTGCCAGCAGTTTATGGTGGGGACAGTCTAATGAAAAACTGTTTTTT,CASSLWWGQSNEKLFF
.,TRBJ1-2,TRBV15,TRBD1,TGTGCCACCAGCAGAGATCAGGGGGCGCGCTATGGCTACACCTTC,CATSRDQGARYGYTF
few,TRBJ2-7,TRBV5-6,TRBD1,TGTGCCAGCAGCTTGATTGGCCGGGACAGGGGTTACGAGCAGTACTTC,CASSLIGRDRGYEQYF
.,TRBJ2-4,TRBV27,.,TGTGCCAGCAGCTGGAGGGAAGGCGACATTCAGTACTTC,CASSWREGDIQYF
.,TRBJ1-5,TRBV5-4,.,TGTGCCAGCAGCTTGGCAGGGATGGGGCAGCCCCAGCATTTT,CASSLAGMGQPQHF
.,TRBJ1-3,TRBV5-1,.,TGCGCCAGCAGCTACGGGGGTCGGACCTCTGGAAACACCATATATTTT,CASSYGGRTSGNTIYF
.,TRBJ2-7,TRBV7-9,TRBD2,TGTGCCAGCAGCCGAACTAGCGGGGGACGGTACGAGCAGTACTTC,CASSRTSGGRYEQYF
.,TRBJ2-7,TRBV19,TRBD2,TGTGCCAGTAGTATGACGGGAGCGGGAGAGAGAAACGAGCAGTACTTC,CASSMTGAGERNEQYF
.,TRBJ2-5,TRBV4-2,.,TGTGCCAGCAGCCAAGGGGGGTCTAGCGCACAAGAGACCCAGTACTTC,CASSQGGSSAQETQYF
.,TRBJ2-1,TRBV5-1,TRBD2,TGCGCCAGCAGCTTGGAGGGAGGGCCCTACAATGAGCAGTTCTTC,CASSLEGGPYNEQFF
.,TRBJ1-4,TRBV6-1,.,TGTGCCAGCAGTGAACAGCAGCGTGAAAAACTGTTTTTT,CASSEQQREKLFF
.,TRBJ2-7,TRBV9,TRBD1,TGTGCCAGCAGCGTATCATCGGGACAGGGGTACGAGCAGTACTTC,CASSVSSGQGYEQYF
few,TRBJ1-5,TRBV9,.,TGTGCCAGCAGTAGGGAGGGGGGAAATCAGCCCCAGCATTTT,CASSREGGNQPQHF
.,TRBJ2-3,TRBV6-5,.,TGTGCCAGCAGTTACAGTGCGGTAGCGGCCACAGATACGCAGTATTTT,CASSYSAVAATDTQYF
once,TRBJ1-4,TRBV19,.,TGTGCCAGTAGTATCGGCGGTGCAACTAATGAAAAACTGTTTTTT,CASSIGGATNEKLFF
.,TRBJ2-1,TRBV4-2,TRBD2,TGTGCCAGCAGCCAAGCACTAGCGGGAGTCAATGAGCAGTTCTTC,CASSQALAGVNEQFF
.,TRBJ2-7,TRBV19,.,TGTGCCAGTAGTAGTCGAGAGTACTACGAGCAGTACTTC,CASSSREYYEQYF
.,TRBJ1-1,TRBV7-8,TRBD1,TGTGCCAGCAGCTTAAGTCCGGGACAGATAGAAGCTTTCTTT,CASSLSPGQIEAFF
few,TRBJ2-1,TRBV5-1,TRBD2,TGCGCCAGCATGGCGGGAGGGGTCGTTGGTCGGCATGAGCAGTTCTTC,CASMAGGVVGRHEQFF
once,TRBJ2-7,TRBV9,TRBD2,TGTGCCAGCAGCCTTCTGGGACTAGCGGGGATCAACGAGCAGTACTTC,CASSLLGLAGINEQYF